Described below is a single T cell receptor beta chain sequence and its context. Its antigen is undetermined. The data were taken from a study of CD8+ T cells in alopecia areata. About the study: The tofacitinib course ran for 6 to 18 months and was followed by 6 months off drug. Study-level points and caveats: Clarity of TCR sharing across patients fell short of that in mice, possibly HLA-related. Normal scalp had lower clonality than lesional scalp, with alopecia totalis/universalis lesions showing this most strongly.

This CDR3 has 12 amino acids. Deletions cut 5 bases from V and 2 bases from J, with 3 bases between. Germline V gene data show CDR1 as SGHTA and CDR2 as FQGTGA. As part of sample collection, lesional scalp punch biopsies and peripheral blood were taken from alopecia areata patients. RNA extraction was followed by reverse transcription into cDNA, which acted as the sequencing template. Here immunoSEQ multiplex PCR was the method, and the copy in TCRdb shows in-frame clones only, minus some. Among roughly 200,000 clones listed, over 55% were seen once. The receptor was derived from a human donor with alopecia areata. The J gene is TRBJ2-2, the V gene TRBV7-3; D unclear. The sequencing here drew on CD4+ T cells sorted from blood, taken at week 0. CDR3 region: CASSDNTGELFF. DNA of the CDR3: TGTGCCAGCAGCGATAACACCGGGGAGCTGTTTTTT. The variable domain in full, completed from reference TRBV7-3 and TRBJ2-2, reads GAGVSQTPSNKVTEKGKYVELRCDPISGHTALYWYRQSLGQGPEFLIYFQGTGAADDSGLPNDRFFAVRPEGSVSTLKIQRTERGDSAVYLCASSDNTGELFFGEGSRLTVL.